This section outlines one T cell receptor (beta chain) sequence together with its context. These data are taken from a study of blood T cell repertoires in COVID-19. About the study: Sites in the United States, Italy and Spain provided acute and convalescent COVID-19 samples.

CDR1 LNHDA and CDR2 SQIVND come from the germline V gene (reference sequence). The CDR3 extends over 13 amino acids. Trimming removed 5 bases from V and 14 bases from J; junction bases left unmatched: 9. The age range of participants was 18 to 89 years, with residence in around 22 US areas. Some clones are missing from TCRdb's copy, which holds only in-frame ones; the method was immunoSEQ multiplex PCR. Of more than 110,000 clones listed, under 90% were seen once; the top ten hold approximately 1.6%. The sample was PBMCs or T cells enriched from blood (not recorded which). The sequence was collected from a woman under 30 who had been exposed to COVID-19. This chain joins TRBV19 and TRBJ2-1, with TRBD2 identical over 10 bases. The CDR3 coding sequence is TGTGCCAGTAGTTCCGTGACTAGCGGGCGGGAGTTCTTC. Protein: CASSSVTSGREFF.